These 2 T cell receptor beta chains originate from one sample sequenced in a study of CD8 T cells in Susac syndrome. RNA was extracted with the RNeasy kit, and a quantity of roughly 0.45 to 1 ug was reverse transcribed using random hexamers. TCRdb reprocessed the immunoSEQ multiplex PCR reads via MiXCR and lists one record per CDR3 protein. The sample carries about 250,000 distinct CDR3 sequences, over 85% recorded once. The sequenced sample was CD4+ T cells from PBMCs. The receptors were gathered from a human donor with multiple sclerosis.

The V gene is TRBV18, the J gene TRBJ1-5, with unresolved D. CDR1 and CDR2 from the germline V gene are KGHSH and LQKENI. The CDR3 runs to 14 residues. With 4 bases removed from V and 0 bases from J, the gap between germline ends came to 7 bases. CDR3 in amino acids: CASSQAPSNQPQHF. The CDR3 region has the DNA TGTGCCAGCTCACAAGCTCCTAGCAATCAGCCCCAGCATTTT.

The chain recombines TRBV6-1 with TRBJ2-5; a weak D match, TRBD1 (6 bases). V was cut by 2 bases and J by 4 bases, with 11 bases left in between. The CDR3 is made up of 14 amino acids. Germline V lookup: CDR1 MNHNS, CDR2 SASEGT. This chain's CDR3 is CASSEWAGVETQYF. For the CDR3, the DNA is TGTGCCAGCAGTGAATGGGCAGGGGTAGAGACCCAGTACTTC.